This TCR beta chain was sequenced during a study of blood T cell repertoires in COVID-19. About the research overall: Sample material is recorded as cDNA or gDNA derived from T cells, B-cell-depleted T cells, or PBMCs.

Using immunoSEQ multiplex PCR, the repertoire was profiled, and TCRdb retains in-frame clones only, with some absent. The data hold approximately 35,000 clones, with about 86% observed a single time. The CDR3 loop spans 13 amino acids. Germline CDR1 reads SGHTA; CDR2 reads FQGNSA. V was shortened by 3 bases and J by 2 bases, with 7 bases between the two germline ends. Sequencing was carried out using peripheral blood. V usage is TRBV7-2 and J usage is TRBJ2-5, with D unclear. This clonotype was obtained from a woman in her 70s with active COVID-19. The CDR3 sequence is CASSFSHQETQYF. The CDR3 nucleotides read TGTGCCAGCAGCTTTTCCCATCAAGAGACCCAGTACTTC.